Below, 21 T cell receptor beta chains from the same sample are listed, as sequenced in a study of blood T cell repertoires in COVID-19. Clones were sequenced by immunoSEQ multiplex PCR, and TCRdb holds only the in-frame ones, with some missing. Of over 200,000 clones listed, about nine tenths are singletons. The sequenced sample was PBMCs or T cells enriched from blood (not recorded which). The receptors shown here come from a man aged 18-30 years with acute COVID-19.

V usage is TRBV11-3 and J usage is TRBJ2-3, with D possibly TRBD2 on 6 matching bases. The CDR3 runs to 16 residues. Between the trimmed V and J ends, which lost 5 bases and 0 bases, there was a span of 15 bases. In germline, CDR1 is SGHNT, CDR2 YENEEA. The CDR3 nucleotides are TGTGCCAGCAGCCCATCCTGGGGGGAGAGCACAGATACGCAGTATTTT. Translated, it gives CASSPSWGESTDTQYF.

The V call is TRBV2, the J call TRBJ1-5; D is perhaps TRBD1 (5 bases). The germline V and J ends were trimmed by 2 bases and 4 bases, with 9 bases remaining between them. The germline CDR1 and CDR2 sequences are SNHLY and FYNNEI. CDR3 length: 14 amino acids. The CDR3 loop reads CASSEIQVNQPQHF. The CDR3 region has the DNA TGTGCCAGCAGTGAAATACAGGTTAATCAGCCCCAGCATTTT.

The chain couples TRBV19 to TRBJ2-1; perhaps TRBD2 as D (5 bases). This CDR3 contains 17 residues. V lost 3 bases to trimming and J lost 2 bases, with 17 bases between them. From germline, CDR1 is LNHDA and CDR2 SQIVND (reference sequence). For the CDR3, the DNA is TGTGCCAGTAGTATTTCTCTGCGGGCGCGTCCCTACAATGAGCAGTTCTTC. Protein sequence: CASSISLRARPYNEQFF.

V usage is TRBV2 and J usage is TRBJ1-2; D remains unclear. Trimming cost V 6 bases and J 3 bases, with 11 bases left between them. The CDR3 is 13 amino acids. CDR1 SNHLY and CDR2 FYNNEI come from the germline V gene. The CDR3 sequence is CASSGVLDYGYTF. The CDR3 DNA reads TGTGCCAGCAGCGGGGTTTTGGACTATGGCTACACCTTC.

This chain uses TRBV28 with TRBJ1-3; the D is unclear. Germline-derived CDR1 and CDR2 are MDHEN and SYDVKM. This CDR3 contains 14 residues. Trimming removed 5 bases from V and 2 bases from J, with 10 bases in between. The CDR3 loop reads CASSITLAGNTIYF. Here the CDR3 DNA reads TGTGCCAGCAGTATCACATTGGCTGGAAACACCATATATTTT. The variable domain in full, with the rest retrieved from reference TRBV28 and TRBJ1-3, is DVKVTQSSRYLVKRTGEKVFLECVQDMDHENMFWYRQDPGLGLRLIYFSYDVKMKEKGDIPEGYSVSREKKERFSLILESASTNQTSMYLCASSITLAGNTIYFGEGSWLTVV.

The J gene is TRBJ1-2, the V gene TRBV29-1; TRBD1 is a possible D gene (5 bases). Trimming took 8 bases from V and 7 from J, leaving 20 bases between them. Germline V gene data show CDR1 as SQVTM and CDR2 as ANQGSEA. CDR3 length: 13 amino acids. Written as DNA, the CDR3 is TGCAGCATCACGGGAGGGCCCGGGGGTGGCTACACCTTC. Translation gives CSITGGPGGGYTF.

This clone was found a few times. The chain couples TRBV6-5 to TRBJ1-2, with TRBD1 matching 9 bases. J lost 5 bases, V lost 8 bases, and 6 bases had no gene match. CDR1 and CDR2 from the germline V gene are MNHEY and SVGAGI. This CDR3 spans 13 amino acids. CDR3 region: CASGLGQGYGYTF. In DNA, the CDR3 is TGTGCCAGCGGCCTGGGACAGGGTTATGGCTACACCTTC.

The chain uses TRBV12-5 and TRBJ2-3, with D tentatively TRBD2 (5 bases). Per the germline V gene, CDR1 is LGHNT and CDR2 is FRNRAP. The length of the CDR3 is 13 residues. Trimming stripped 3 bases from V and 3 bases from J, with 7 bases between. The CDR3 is CASGFGLTDTQYF. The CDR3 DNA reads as TGTGCTAGTGGTTTCGGACTTACAGATACGCAGTATTTT.

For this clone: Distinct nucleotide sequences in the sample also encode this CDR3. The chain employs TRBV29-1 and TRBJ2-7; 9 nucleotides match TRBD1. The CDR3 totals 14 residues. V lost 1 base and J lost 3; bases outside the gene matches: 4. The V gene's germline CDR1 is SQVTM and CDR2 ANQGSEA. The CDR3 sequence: CSVEVDRGSYEQYF. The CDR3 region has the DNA TGCAGCGTTGAAGTAGACAGGGGGAGCTACGAGCAGTACTTC.

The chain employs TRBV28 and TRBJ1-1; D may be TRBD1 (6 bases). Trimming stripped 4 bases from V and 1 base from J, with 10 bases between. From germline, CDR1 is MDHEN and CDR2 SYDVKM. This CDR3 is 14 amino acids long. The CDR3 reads CASSSGGRNTEAFF. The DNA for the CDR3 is TGTGCCAGCAGTTCTGGGGGCAGGAACACTGAAGCTTTCTTT.

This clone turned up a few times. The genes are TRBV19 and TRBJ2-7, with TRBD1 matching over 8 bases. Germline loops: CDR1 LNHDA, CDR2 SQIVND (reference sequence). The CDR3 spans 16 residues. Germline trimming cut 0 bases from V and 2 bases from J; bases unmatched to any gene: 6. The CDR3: CASSIDSGGSPYEQYF. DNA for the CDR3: TGTGCCAGTAGTATAGACTCAGGGGGCAGCCCCTACGAGCAGTACTTC.

The CDR3 loop reads CATEGGGNQPQHF. In DNA, the CDR3 is TGTGCCACCGAGGGAGGCGGCAATCAGCCCCAGCATTTT. V gene TRBV28 combines with J gene TRBJ1-5, with D unresolved. Per the germline V gene, CDR1 is MDHEN and CDR2 is SYDVKM. CDR3 size: 13 residues. The ends were cut back, 10 bases at V and 2 bases at J, with 12 bases in the middle.

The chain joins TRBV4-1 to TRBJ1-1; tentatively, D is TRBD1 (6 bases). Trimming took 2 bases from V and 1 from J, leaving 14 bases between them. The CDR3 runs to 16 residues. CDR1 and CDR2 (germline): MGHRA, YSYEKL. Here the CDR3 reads CASSQIGRGANTEAFF. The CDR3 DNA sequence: TGCGCCAGCAGCCAAATCGGGCGGGGGGCGAACACTGAAGCTTTCTTT.

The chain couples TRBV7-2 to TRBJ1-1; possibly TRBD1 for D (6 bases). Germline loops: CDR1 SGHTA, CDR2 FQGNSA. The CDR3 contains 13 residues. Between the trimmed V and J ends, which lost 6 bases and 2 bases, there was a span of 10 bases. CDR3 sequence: CASRGQQNTEAFF. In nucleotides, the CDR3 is TGTGCCAGCAGAGGACAGCAAAACACTGAAGCTTTCTTT.

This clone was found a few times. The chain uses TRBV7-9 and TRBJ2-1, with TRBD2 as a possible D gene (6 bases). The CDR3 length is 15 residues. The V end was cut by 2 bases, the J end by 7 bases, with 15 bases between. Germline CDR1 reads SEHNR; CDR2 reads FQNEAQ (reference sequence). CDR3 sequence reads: CASSLIRLARNEQFF. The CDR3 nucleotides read TGTGCCAGCAGCTTAATCCGCCTAGCGAGAAATGAGCAGTTCTTC.

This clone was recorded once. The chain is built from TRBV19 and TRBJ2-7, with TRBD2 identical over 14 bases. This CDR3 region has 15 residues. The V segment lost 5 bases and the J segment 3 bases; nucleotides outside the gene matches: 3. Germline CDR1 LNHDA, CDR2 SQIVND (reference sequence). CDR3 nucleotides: TGTGCCAGTAGTCCGGGACTAGCGGGAGACTACGAGCAGTACTTC. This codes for CASSPGLAGDYEQYF.

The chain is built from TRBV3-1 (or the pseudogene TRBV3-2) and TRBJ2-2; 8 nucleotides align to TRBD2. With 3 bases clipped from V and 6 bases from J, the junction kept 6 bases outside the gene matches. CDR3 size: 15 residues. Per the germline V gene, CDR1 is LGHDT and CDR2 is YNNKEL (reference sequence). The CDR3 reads CASSQRSGSSGELFF. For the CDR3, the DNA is TGTGCCAGCAGCCAGAGGAGCGGGAGCTCCGGGGAGCTGTTTTTT.

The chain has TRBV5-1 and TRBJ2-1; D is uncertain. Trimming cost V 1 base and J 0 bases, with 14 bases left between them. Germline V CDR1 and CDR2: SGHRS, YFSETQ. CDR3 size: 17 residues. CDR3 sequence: CASSLKASASSYNEQFF. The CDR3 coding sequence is TGCGCCAGCAGCTTGAAGGCGTCTGCTAGCTCCTACAATGAGCAGTTCTTC.

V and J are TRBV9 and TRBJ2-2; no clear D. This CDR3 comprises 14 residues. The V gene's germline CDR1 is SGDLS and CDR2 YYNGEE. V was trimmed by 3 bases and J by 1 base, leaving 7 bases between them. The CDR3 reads CASSGRGNTGELFF. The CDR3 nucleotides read TGTGCCAGCAGCGGGAGAGGGAACACCGGGGAGCTGTTTTTT.

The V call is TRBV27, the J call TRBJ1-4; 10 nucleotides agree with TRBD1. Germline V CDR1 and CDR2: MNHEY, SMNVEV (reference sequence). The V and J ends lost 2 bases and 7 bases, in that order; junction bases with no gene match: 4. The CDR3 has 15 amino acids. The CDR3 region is CASSLKRTGGEKLFF. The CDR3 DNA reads TGTGCCAGCAGTTTAAAGAGGACAGGGGGTGAAAAACTGTTTTTT.

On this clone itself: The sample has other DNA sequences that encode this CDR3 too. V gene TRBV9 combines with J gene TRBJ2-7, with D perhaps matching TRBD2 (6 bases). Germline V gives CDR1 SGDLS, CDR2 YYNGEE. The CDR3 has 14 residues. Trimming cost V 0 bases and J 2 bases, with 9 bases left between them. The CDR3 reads CASSVGGGTYEQYF. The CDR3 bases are TGTGCCAGCAGCGTAGGGGGCGGGACCTACGAGCAGTACTTC.